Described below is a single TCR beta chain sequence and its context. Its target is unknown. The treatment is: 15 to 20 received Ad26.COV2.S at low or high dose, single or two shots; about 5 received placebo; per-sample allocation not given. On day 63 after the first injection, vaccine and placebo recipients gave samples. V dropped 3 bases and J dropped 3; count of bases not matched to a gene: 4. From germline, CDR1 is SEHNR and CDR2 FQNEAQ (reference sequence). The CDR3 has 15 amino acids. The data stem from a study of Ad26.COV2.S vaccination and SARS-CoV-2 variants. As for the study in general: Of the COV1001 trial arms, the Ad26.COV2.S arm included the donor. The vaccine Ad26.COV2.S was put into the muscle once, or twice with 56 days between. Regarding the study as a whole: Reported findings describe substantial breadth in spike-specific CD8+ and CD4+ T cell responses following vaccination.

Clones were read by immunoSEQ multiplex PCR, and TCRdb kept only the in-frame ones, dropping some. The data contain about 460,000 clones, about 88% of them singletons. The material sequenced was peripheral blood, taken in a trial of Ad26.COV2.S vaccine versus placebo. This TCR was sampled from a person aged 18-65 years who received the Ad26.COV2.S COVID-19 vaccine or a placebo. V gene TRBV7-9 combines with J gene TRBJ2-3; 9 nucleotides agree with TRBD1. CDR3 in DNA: TGTGCCAGCAGCTTGGGACAGGGATTAACAGATACGCAGTATTTT. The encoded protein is CASSLGQGLTDTQYF. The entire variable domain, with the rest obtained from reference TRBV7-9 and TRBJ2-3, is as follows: DTGVSQNPRHKITKRGQNVTFRCDPISEHNRLYWYRQTLGQGPEFLTYFQNEAQLEKSRLLSDRFSAERPKGSFSTLEIQRTEQGDSAMYLCASSLGQGLTDTQYFGPGTRLTVL.